These 18 T cell receptor beta chains originate from one sample sequenced in a study of blood T cell repertoires in COVID-19. Generated by immunoSEQ multiplex PCR, the TCRdb table keeps only in-frame clones and is missing some. The sample shows 390,000 or so clones, 86% of them seen only once. Sequencing was done on a sample of peripheral blood. Receptors were obtained from a young woman with active or convalescent COVID-19.

This chain's CDR3 is CASSPVPGQGGSGNTIYF. The DNA of the CDR3 is TGTGCCAGCTCACCGGTTCCGGGACAGGGGGGTTCTGGAAACACCATATATTTT. The chain joins TRBV18 to TRBJ1-3; 11 bases fit TRBD1. The CDR3 covers 18 residues. The V gene end was trimmed by 3 bases and the J gene end by 1 base; junction bases not matched to a gene: 8. Per the germline V gene, CDR1 is KGHSH and CDR2 is LQKENI.

The V and J genes are TRBV5-1 and TRBJ1-5; D possibly corresponds to TRBD1 (5 bases). Germline V gives CDR1 SGHRS, CDR2 YFSETQ. The V end was cut by 3 bases, the J end by 6 bases, with 10 bases between. The CDR3 totals 13 residues. The chain's CDR3 is CASSSAGGQPQHF. Written as DNA, the CDR3 is TGCGCCAGCAGCTCCGCGGGGGGTCAGCCCCAGCATTTT.

The J gene is TRBJ2-7, the V gene TRBV6-5, with D maybe TRBD2 (6 bases). Trimming removed 5 bases at V and 4 bases at J, with 9 bases between. Looked up from germline, CDR1 is MNHEY and CDR2 is SVGAGI. The CDR3 extends over 12 amino acids. In DNA, the CDR3 is TGTGCCAGCAGTCAGGAGGGTTACGAGCAGTACTTC. Its translation is CASSQEGYEQYF.

This clone occurred a few times. The genes are TRBV5-6 and TRBJ1-6; 7 bases align to TRBD1. The V segment lost 6 bases and the J segment 8 bases; nucleotides outside the gene matches: 20. The CDR3 covers 18 residues. CDR1 is SGHDT and CDR2 is YYEEEE in the germline V gene. The CDR3 sequence: CASTLAVFSGTEYSPLHF. The DNA of the CDR3 is TGTGCCAGCACCCTTGCTGTTTTTTCCGGGACAGAGTATTCACCCCTCCACTTT.

Details on this clone: One base away lies a much larger clone, so this may be a sequencing read error. The chain recombines TRBV6-1 with TRBJ1-1, with D tentatively TRBD1 (6 bases). CDR1 and CDR2 from the germline V gene are MNHNS and SASEGT. The CDR3 is 13 residues long. Trimming removed 6 bases at V and 1 base at J, with 9 bases between. The CDR3 loop is CASRPTGNTEAFF. The DNA for the CDR3 is TGTGCCAGCAGACCGACAGGGAACACTGAAGCTTTCTTT.

The J gene is TRBJ2-5, the V gene TRBV29-1; 8 bases map to TRBD2. The CDR3 contains 13 residues. Germline CDR1 SQVTM, CDR2 ANQGSEA. Germline trimming cut 5 bases from V and 5 bases from J; bases unmatched to any gene: 7. The CDR3 DNA reads TGCAGCGTTCGTTTCGCGGGAGGTGAGACCCAGTACTTC. Translating it yields CSVRFAGGETQYF.

The J gene is TRBJ2-7, the V gene TRBV27; 7 positions match TRBD2. Germline CDR1 is MNHEY and CDR2 is SMNVEV (reference sequence). The trim removed 5 bases at V and 5 bases at J, leaving 9 bases unmatched. The CDR3 runs to 14 residues. CDR3 nucleotide sequence: TGTGCCAGCAGTACCAAACTAGCGTTCGACGAGCAGTACTTC. This sequence encodes CASSTKLAFDEQYF.

The chain has TRBV19 and TRBJ2-5; 12 positions agree with TRBD2. Trimming at V came to 9 bases and at J to 4 bases, leaving 6 bases not matched to a gene. This CDR3 region has 14 residues. CDR1 and CDR2 (germline): LNHDA, SQIVND (reference sequence). In DNA form, the CDR3 reads TGTGCCAGCTCGATACTAGCGGGAGGAGAGACCCAGTACTTC. It encodes CASSILAGGETQYF.

V and J are TRBV29-1 and TRBJ2-2, with 9 bases matching TRBD1. With V trimmed by 6 bases and J by 6 bases, 8 bases remained unmatched. This CDR3 is built from 14 residues. Germline loops: CDR1 SQVTM, CDR2 ANQGSEA. The CDR3 DNA reads TGCAGCGTCCCGACAGGGGGGGGGTCCGGGGAGCTGTTTTTT. Its protein is CSVPTGGGSGELFF.

This clone came up once. The chain couples TRBV7-9 to TRBJ2-1; D possibly corresponds to TRBD1 (5 bases). The germline V and J ends were trimmed by 1 base and 3 bases, with 7 bases remaining between them. This CDR3 is built from 14 residues. In germline, CDR1 is SEHNR, CDR2 FQNEAQ (reference sequence). This chain's CDR3 is CASSLGRDYNEQFF. The DNA for the CDR3 is TGTGCCAGCAGCTTAGGCAGGGACTACAATGAGCAGTTCTTC.

The rearrangement links TRBV6-5 to TRBJ1-2; tentative D call: TRBD1 (6 bases). Germline V gene data show CDR1 as MNHEY and CDR2 as SVGAGI. The CDR3 sequence is 13 residues long. V gave up 11 bases and J gave up 4 bases, with 17 bases separating them. DNA of the CDR3: TGTGCCCGGTCGGCAGGGGCAACCTATGGCTACACCTTC. Translating it yields CARSAGATYGYTF.

The gene calls are TRBV11-2 and TRBJ1-1; no firm D call. CDR1 SGHAT and CDR2 FQNNGV come from the germline V gene. The CDR3 has 17 residues. Trimming removed 5 bases at V and 2 bases at J, with 21 bases between. The CDR3 DNA reads TGTGCCAGCAGCCCCCGTCTAAGGATGACAAAAAACACTGAAGCTTTCTTT. Translated, it gives CASSPRLRMTKNTEAFF.

J is TRBJ2-3 and V is TRBV27; 10 nucleotides align to TRBD1. The germline CDR1 and CDR2 sequences are MNHEY and SMNVEV (reference sequence). This CDR3 comprises 14 residues. Trimming at V came to 6 bases and at J to 3 bases, leaving 3 bases not matched to a gene. CDR3 DNA: TGTGCCAGCAGAGGGACAGGGGCTACAGATACGCAGTATTTT. Protein product: CASRGTGATDTQYF.

J is TRBJ2-3 and V is TRBV30; 9 nucleotides match TRBD1. CDR3 length: 13 residues. CDR1 is GTSNPN and CDR2 is SVGIG in the germline V gene (reference sequence). CDR3 region: CAHDRGLTDTQYF. CDR3 in DNA: TGTGCGCACGACAGGGGGTTGACAGATACGCAGTATTTT.

This clone has more than one count but fewer than ten. The chain couples TRBV6-1 to TRBJ1-5; no firm D call. The CDR3 is 16 residues long. V lost 3 bases and J lost 3, with 15 bases in between. Germline CDR1 reads MNHNS; CDR2 reads SASEGT. CDR3 in amino acids: CASSDSRNRNNQPQHF. In DNA, the CDR3 is TGTGCCAGCAGTGATTCTAGGAATCGTAACAATCAGCCCCAGCATTTT.

This clone was observed a few times. V gene TRBV6-1 combines with J gene TRBJ1-2, with unresolved D. The CDR3 runs 13 residues. Germline V gene lookup returns CDR1 MNHNS and CDR2 SASEGT. The V and J ends lost 2 bases and 1 base respectively, with 5 bases between them. As DNA, the CDR3 is TGTGCCAGCAGTGAACAGAATAACTATGGCTACACCTTC. The encoded protein is CASSEQNNYGYTF.

DNA of the CDR3: TGCAGTGCTAGTGGGGACAGGGAAACGGATGGCTACACCTTC. Translation gives CSASGDRETDGYTF. V and J are TRBV20-1 and TRBJ1-2; 9 nucleotides line up with TRBD1. V dropped 3 bases and J dropped 6; count of bases not matched to a gene: 8. Germline loops: CDR1 DFQATT, CDR2 SNEGSKA (reference sequence). CDR3 length: 14 amino acids.

The J gene is TRBJ2-3, the V gene TRBV24-1; tentative D call: TRBD1 (6 bases). The CDR3 has 13 amino acids. V lost 4 bases and J lost 4, with 8 bases in between. Per germline, CDR1 KGHDR and CDR2 SFDVKD. CDR3 residues: CATSEQGSDTQYF. The CDR3 coding sequence is TGTGCCACCAGTGAACAGGGTTCAGATACGCAGTATTTT.